This TCR beta chain was captured in a study of early T cells in non-severe SARS-CoV-2 infection. Whole-study context: Bulk RNA taken from unsorted whole blood was sequenced, leaving chains unpaired.

Study-level points and caveats: Matching results from VDJdb favored anti-spike CD8 responses, leaving private and CD4 specificities undetected.

Unique molecular identifiers were affixed to single, distinct cDNA molecules. TCRdb fed the 5' RACE reads into MiXCR, producing one record per CDR3 protein. Of 50,000 to 60,000 distinct CDR3 sequences in the sample, 11% were seen once. A remark on this clonotype: Its antigen is still unknown.

The receptor was derived from an adult who was a healthcare worker with PCR-confirmed SARS-CoV-2 infection or an uninfected control (not recorded which). Sequencing used whole blood.

The CDR3 DNA reads TGTGCCAGCAGCCTGTGGGGGACCCAAGAGACCCAGTACTTC. It is translated as CASSLWGTQETQYF. This chain connects TRBV11-1 to TRBJ2-5, with D tentatively TRBD1 or TRBD2 (5 bases each). The CDR3 length is 14 residues. Germline-derived CDR1 and CDR2 are SGHAT and FQDESV (reference sequence). V gave up 5 bases and J gave up 1 base, with 11 bases separating them.